Following are 18 T cell receptor beta chains from one sample sequenced in a study of T cell responses to AZD1222 COVID-19 vaccine. The data were produced by immunoSEQ multiplex PCR, yet TCRdb's version contains in-frame clones alone and is incomplete. Among some 150,000 clones listed, more than 85% were seen once. This specimen was peripheral blood, taken after recovery from COVID-19. The receptors were gathered from an adult who had recovered from COVID-19.

The rearrangement links TRBV28 to TRBJ1-1, with TRBD1 as a possible D gene (6 bases). This CDR3 comprises 12 residues. Germline V gene lookup returns CDR1 MDHEN and CDR2 SYDVKM. V was trimmed by 3 bases and J by 10 bases, leaving 12 bases between them. As DNA, the CDR3 is TGTGCCAGCAGTTTTTACAGGGTTGGAGCTTTCTTT. Protein sequence: CASSFYRVGAFF.

The chain is built from TRBV9 and TRBJ1-2; D not resolved. Per germline, CDR1 SGDLS and CDR2 YYNGEE. The CDR3 sequence is 14 residues long. V was clipped by 3 bases and J by 7 bases, with 16 bases between them. This CDR3 reads CASSGTPNRAGYTF. The CDR3 DNA reads TGTGCCAGCAGCGGTACACCTAATCGGGCTGGCTACACCTTC.

The gene calls are TRBV5-8 and TRBJ1-5, with D perhaps TRBD1 (5 bases). Germline V gene data show CDR1 as SGHTS and CDR2 as YDEGEE. Trimming took off 3 bases at V and 7 bases at J, with 20 bases between the two ends. This CDR3 spans 16 amino acids. CDR3 DNA: TGTGCCAGCAGCTCTTGGGTGGGGCGTGGGCCCCAGCCCCAGCATTTT. Protein product: CASSSWVGRGPQPQHF.

The rearrangement joins TRBV5-8 to TRBJ1-2, with 7 bases identical to TRBD1. The CDR3 extends over 14 amino acids. With V trimmed by 4 bases and J by 2 bases, 5 bases remained unmatched. The germline V gene encodes CDR1 SGHTS and CDR2 YDEGEE. The DNA for the CDR3 is TGTGCCAGCAGCCCCCGGGACAGAAACTATGGCTACACCTTC. Protein sequence: CASSPRDRNYGYTF.

The rearrangement joins TRBV13 to TRBJ2-5; weak D call: TRBD1 (6 bases). This CDR3 has 13 residues. CDR1 is PRHDT, CDR2 FYEKMQ, per germline (reference sequence). V gave up 5 bases and J gave up 3 bases, with 10 bases separating them. The CDR3 loop reads CASSPGQEETQYF. CDR3 DNA sequence: TGTGCCAGCAGCCCGGGACAAGAAGAGACCCAGTACTTC.

The chain links TRBV5-1 to TRBJ2-3; perhaps TRBD2 as D (6 bases). The germline CDR1 and CDR2 sequences are SGHRS and YFSETQ. V lost 4 bases and J lost 2, with 11 bases in between. The CDR3 length is 14 residues. The CDR3 spells CASSEEGPTDTQYF. The CDR3 coding sequence is TGCGCCAGCAGCGAGGAGGGCCCCACAGATACGCAGTATTTT. Drawing the rest from reference TRBV5-1 and TRBJ2-3, the complete variable domain is KAGVTQTPRYLIKTRGQQVTLSCSPISGHRSVSWYQQTPGQGLQFLFEYFSETQRNKGNFPGRFSGRQFSNSRSEMNVSTLELGDSALYLCASSEEGPTDTQYFGPGTRLTVL.

The chain couples TRBV25-1 to TRBJ1-6; weak D call: TRBD1 (5 bases). Trimming cost V 6 bases and J 9 bases, with 15 bases left between them. Looked up from germline, CDR1 is MGHDK and CDR2 is SYGVNS. There are 14 residues in the CDR3. The CDR3 here is CASSQTGAFSPLHF. The CDR3 DNA follows: TGTGCCAGCAGCCAAACCGGGGCCTTTTCACCCCTCCACTTT. The complete variable domain, with remaining parts taken from reference TRBV25-1 and TRBJ1-6, reads EADIYQTPRYLVIGTGKKITLECSQTMGHDKMYWYQQDPGMELHLIHYSYGVNSTEKGDLSSESTVSRIRTEHFPLTLESARPSHTSQYLCASSQTGAFSPLHFGNGTRLTVT.

For the CDR3, the DNA is TGCGCCAGCAGCTCGAAAATCCTAGCCGCGGGGGTTAACACCGGGGAGCTGTTTTTT. Translation gives CASSSKILAAGVNTGELFF. The chain employs TRBV5-1 and TRBJ2-2; 7 positions match TRBD2. J was trimmed by 2 bases and V by 3 bases; bases with no gene match: 16. CDR3 length equals 19 residues. The V gene's germline CDR1 is SGHRS and CDR2 YFSETQ.

This rearrangement joins TRBV5-4 to TRBJ2-1; 7 bases match TRBD2. The CDR3 spans 16 residues. The germline V gene encodes CDR1 SGHNT and CDR2 YYREEE (reference sequence). Trimming cost V 5 bases and J 4 bases; bases outside gene matches: 12. CDR3 coding DNA: TGTGCCAGCAGTCAGACGGGGACGGGGGGTTACAATGAGCAGTTCTTC. It yields the protein CASSQTGTGGYNEQFF.

This chain uses TRBV27 with TRBJ2-7, with 12 bases fitting TRBD2. CDR3 length: 13 residues. With 6 bases clipped from V and 3 bases from J, the junction kept 0 bases outside the gene matches. Germline-derived CDR1 and CDR2 are MNHEY and SMNVEV (reference sequence). The CDR3 DNA reads as TGTGCCAGCAGACTAGCGGGGGGCTACGAGCAGTACTTC. It translates to CASRLAGGYEQYF.

This clone has only one observation. This rearrangement joins TRBV5-1 to TRBJ2-2; 9 nucleotides line up with TRBD2. CDR3 length: 14 residues. Germline CDR1 SGHRS, CDR2 YFSETQ. V was pared by 6 bases and J by 6 bases, with 6 bases of the junction left unmatched. The CDR3 DNA reads as TGCGCCAGCAAATCCGGGACTAGCTCCGGGGAGCTGTTTTTT. It encodes CASKSGTSSGELFF.

The chain has TRBV18 and TRBJ1-1, with D unclear. Germline V gene sequence: CDR1 KGHSH, CDR2 LQKENI. Between the trimmed V and J ends, which lost 2 bases and 3 bases, there was a span of 10 bases. The CDR3 spans 14 residues. The CDR3 protein is CASSPGREDTEAFF. CDR3 sequence (DNA): TGTGCCAGCTCACCAGGGCGGGAGGACACTGAAGCTTTCTTT.

V usage is TRBV7-3 and J usage is TRBJ2-3; TRBD1 aligns across 8 bases. Germline CDR1 reads SGHTA; CDR2 reads FQGTGA. CDR3 length: 15 amino acids. Trimming removed 6 bases from V and 1 base from J; junction bases left unmatched: 6. CDR3 region: CASSHGQGGTDTQYF. DNA of the CDR3: TGTGCCAGCAGTCACGGACAGGGCGGCACAGATACGCAGTATTTT.

V is TRBV12-5 and J is TRBJ1-1, with a tentative D call TRBD1 (6 bases). Germline values: CDR1 LGHNT, CDR2 FRNRAP. V dropped 2 bases and J dropped 8 bases, with 12 bases sitting between them. The CDR3 consists of 13 residues. In nucleotides, the CDR3 is TGTGCTAGTGGTTTGATTCCCGGGACAGAAGCTTTCTTT. Its translation is CASGLIPGTEAFF.

This chain joins TRBV5-5 and TRBJ1-2; 10 nucleotides match TRBD1. Losses at the gene ends were 3 bases for V and 7 bases for J; bases not matched to a gene: 6. The CDR3 has 14 amino acids. Germline assignment: CDR1 SGHKS and CDR2 YYEKEE (reference sequence). The DNA of the CDR3 is TGTGCCAGCAGCTCCGGGACAGGGGTCCTTGGCTACACCTTC. This codes for CASSSGTGVLGYTF.

This clone was recorded a few times. The V call is TRBV5-1, the J call TRBJ2-1, with 10 nucleotides matching TRBD2. Trimming at V came to 4 bases and at J to 5 bases, leaving 6 bases not matched to a gene. Per the germline V gene, CDR1 is SGHRS and CDR2 is YFSETQ. CDR3 length equals 15 residues. The CDR3 region is CASSLRLAGDNEQFF. The DNA for the CDR3 is TGCGCCAGCAGCCTACGACTAGCGGGTGACAATGAGCAGTTCTTC.

This clone was picked up one time. The rearrangement joins TRBV5-1 to TRBJ1-6; perhaps TRBD1 as D (6 bases). Germline V lookup: CDR1 SGHRS, CDR2 YFSETQ. Trimming took 0 bases from V and 10 from J, leaving 8 bases between them. The CDR3 spans 13 residues. CDR3 in amino acids: CASSLEQGSPLHF. Here the CDR3 DNA reads TGCGCCAGCAGCTTGGAGCAGGGGTCACCCCTCCACTTT.

This rearrangement joins TRBV5-4 to TRBJ2-1; D unresolved. The CDR3 covers 12 residues. CDR1 is SGHNT, CDR2 YYREEE, per germline (reference sequence). With 0 bases removed from V and 3 bases from J, the gap between germline ends came to 1 base. The CDR3 reads CASSLDYNEQFF. DNA of the CDR3: TGTGCCAGCAGCTTGGACTACAATGAGCAGTTCTTC.